The entry below gives a single T cell receptor beta chain sequence along with its context. Sequenced by immunoSEQ multiplex PCR; TCRdb stores in-frame clones only, minus some. In the table there are over 2,000,000 clones, 90% to 95% of which are singletons. The data stem from a study of shared clonotypes between healthy human individuals. Naive CD8 cells were CD45RO-negative, positively selected for CCR7, excluding terminally differentiated effector memory CD45RA+ cells. What was sequenced was naive CD8+ T cells from PBMCs. The sequence came from a young man in good health. Some clones in this sample may be carry-over from other donors' samples.

CDR3 amino acids: CASSVAWVGDTQYF. The CDR3 region has the DNA TGTGCCAGCAGCGTAGCTTGGGTCGGAGATACGCAGTATTTT. The rearrangement uses TRBV9 and TRBJ2-3; no clear D. The germline V gene encodes CDR1 SGDLS and CDR2 YYNGEE. The CDR3 loop spans 14 amino acids. Trimming cost V 0 bases and J 5 bases, with 10 bases left between them.